These 17 T cell receptor beta chains share one sample of origin, sequenced in a study of blood T cells in healthy people across ages. With a J-beta primer mix and a sample-barcoded 5' primer, a second PCR ran about 7 to 11 cycles. TCRdb called the 5' RACE reads again in MiXCR, with one record for every CDR3 protein. The repertoire includes some 750,000 distinct CDR3 sequences, 22% of them detected once, and around 21% sits in the top ten. Sequenced: blood. Receptors originate from a man between 65 and 85 years old in good health.

V is TRBV12-3 or TRBV12-4 and J is TRBJ1-2, with D perhaps matching TRBD1 (6 bases). The CDR3 loop spans 15 amino acids. Trimming left V 5 bases short and J 4 bases short, with 17 bases between. The CDR3 DNA reads TGTGCCAGCAGTCTCATCCTACAGGGCTTCTATGGCTACACCTTC. This translates into CASSLILQGFYGYTF.

In this sample, this clonotype turned up a few times. The J gene is TRBJ1-1, the V gene TRBV7-2, with a possible D match to TRBD1 (5 bases). CDR3 length: 15 residues. Germline CDR1 SGHTA, CDR2 FQGNSA. V lost 1 base, J lost 0 bases, and 9 bases lay in between. Written as DNA, the CDR3 is TGTGCCAGCAGCTTAGTGAGGGGCATGAACACTGAAGCTTTCTTT. Translated, it gives CASSLVRGMNTEAFF.

The J gene is TRBJ1-3, the V gene TRBV6-5; 8 nucleotides agree with TRBD1. Germline lookup yields CDR1 MNHEY and CDR2 SVGAGI. With 7 bases clipped from V and 0 bases from J, the junction kept 5 bases outside the gene matches. This CDR3 spans 15 amino acids. This CDR3 reads CASKEDRDSGNTIYF. CDR3 coding DNA: TGTGCCAGCAAAGAGGACAGGGACTCTGGAAACACCATATATTTT.

The chain couples TRBV6-6 to TRBJ1-5; 8 nucleotides match TRBD1. The germline gives CDR1 MNHNY, CDR2 SVGAGI (reference sequence). The CDR3 runs to 14 residues. Germline trimming cut 6 bases from V and 5 bases from J; bases unmatched to any gene: 6. Here the CDR3 DNA reads TGTGCCAGCAGCAAAGGACAGGGCGATCAGCCCCAGCATTTT. Protein product: CASSKGQGDQPQHF.

This rearrangement joins TRBV7-2 to TRBJ2-5; maybe TRBD2 (6 bases). From germline, CDR1 is SGHTA and CDR2 FQGNSA. V lost 5 bases and J 4 bases, leaving 17 bases between the germline ends. This CDR3 is built from 15 residues. The CDR3 sequence is CASSLGRRRGETQYF. The CDR3 DNA sequence: TGTGCCAGCAGCCTTGGGAGGAGGAGAGGAGAGACCCAGTACTTC.

The rearrangement joins TRBV3-1 to TRBJ1-5; D is ambiguous. CDR3 size: 15 residues. Deletions cut 2 bases from V and 3 bases from J, with 11 bases between. CDR1 and CDR2 from the germline V gene are LGHDT and YNNKEL (reference sequence). The CDR3 DNA sequence: TGTGCCAGCAGCCAAACCGGGAATCTCAATCAGCCCCAGCATTTT. Amino acids: CASSQTGNLNQPQHF.

The table lists this clonotype with a few counts. This rearrangement joins TRBV24-1 to TRBJ1-2; 12 bases are a match to TRBD1. Germline CDR1 and CDR2: KGHDR and SFDVKD. Trimming at V came to 2 bases and at J to 7 bases, leaving 7 bases not matched to a gene. This CDR3 comprises 16 residues. CDR3: CATSDSGQGAGRGYTF. CDR3 nucleotides: TGTGCCACCAGTGATTCGGGACAGGGGGCAGGTCGTGGCTACACCTTC.

This chain links TRBV14 with TRBJ1-1; D gene ambiguous. The V and J ends lost 1 base and 0 bases respectively, with 6 bases between them. The CDR3 is 14 residues long. The germline V gene has CDR1 SGHDN and CDR2 FVKESK. The CDR3 loop reads CASSQVRMNTEAFF. CDR3 in DNA: TGTGCCAGCAGCCAAGTAAGGATGAACACTGAAGCTTTCTTT.

This chain connects TRBV4-1 to TRBJ1-1, with a tentative D call TRBD1 (5 bases). The CDR3 length is 15 residues. Trimming removed 0 bases at V and 5 bases at J, with 13 bases between. Germline CDR1 and CDR2: MGHRA and YSYEKL. This CDR3 is CASSQDGYKGTEAFF. The DNA of the CDR3 is TGCGCCAGCAGCCAAGATGGATACAAGGGGACTGAAGCTTTCTTT.

This clonotype came up a few times. The chain couples TRBV7-2 to TRBJ1-2; D is uncertain. This CDR3 contains 13 residues. Germline V CDR1 and CDR2: SGHTA, FQGNSA. V was shortened by 2 bases and J by 7 bases, with 11 bases between the two germline ends. This chain's CDR3 is CASSLSSRVGYTF. CDR3 DNA sequence: TGTGCCAGCAGCTTATCTAGCCGCGTTGGCTACACCTTC.

The rearrangement uses TRBV5-5 and TRBJ2-1; D tentatively reads TRBD1 or TRBD2 (5 bases each). V was cut by 4 bases and J by 7 bases, with 12 bases left in between. This CDR3 contains 13 residues. From germline, CDR1 is SGHKS and CDR2 YYEKEE (reference sequence). The CDR3 sequence: CASSVGPQNEQFF. In nucleotides, the CDR3 is TGTGCCAGCAGCGTGGGACCCCAGAATGAGCAGTTCTTC.

This chain connects TRBV7-9 to TRBJ1-2; D gene unclear. Trimming removed 0 bases at V and 7 bases at J, with 9 bases between. CDR3 length equals 13 residues. The germline V gene has CDR1 SEHNR and CDR2 FQNEAQ (reference sequence). The CDR3 sequence is CASSLALKAGYTF. The CDR3 DNA is TGTGCCAGCAGCTTAGCGCTTAAGGCTGGCTACACCTTC.

V gene TRBV7-9 combines with J gene TRBJ1-1; no clear D gene. V lost 6 bases and J 2 bases, leaving 10 bases between the germline ends. Per the germline V gene, CDR1 is SEHNR and CDR2 is FQNEAQ (reference sequence). This CDR3 spans 13 amino acids. CDR3 coding DNA: TGTGCCAGCAGACTAGAGGTCAACACTGAAGCTTTCTTT. Encoded protein: CASRLEVNTEAFF.

This clonotype occurred many times. The genes are TRBV12-3 or TRBV12-4 and TRBJ1-1; weak D call: TRBD1 (5 bases). V dropped 5 bases and J dropped 2 bases, with 12 bases sitting between them. The length of the CDR3 is 14 residues. CDR3 in DNA: TGTGCCAGCAGTCCCATGGGGGGAAACACTGAAGCTTTCTTT. Amino acid sequence: CASSPMGGNTEAFF.

The V and J genes are TRBV29-1 and TRBJ2-7; D gene unclear. V gave up 7 bases and J gave up 3 bases, with 19 bases separating them. This CDR3 region has 14 residues. The germline CDR1 and CDR2 sequences are SQVTM and ANQGSEA. Written as DNA, the CDR3 is TGCAGCGCGATGGGTGGGAACCCCCTCTACGAGCAGTACTTC. Encoded protein: CSAMGGNPLYEQYF.

This sequence joins TRBV11-2 and TRBJ2-5, with a possible D match to TRBD2 (5 bases). V shed 0 bases and J shed 12 bases, with 8 bases lying between them. Germline assignment: CDR1 SGHAT and CDR2 FQNNGV. CDR3 length: 11 residues. CDR3 bases: TGTGCCAGCAGCTTAGAGAGGGATAAGTACTTC. This sequence encodes CASSLERDKYF.

The table lists this clonotype with a few counts. The chain recombines TRBV7-2 with TRBJ2-3; weak D call: TRBD2 (6 bases). Deletions cut 6 bases from V and 0 bases from J, with 16 bases between. This CDR3 comprises 16 residues. The V gene's germline CDR1 is SGHTA and CDR2 FQGNSA. CDR3 residues: CASRTVGGFSTDTQYF. CDR3 nucleotide sequence: TGTGCCAGCAGGACTGTGGGGGGATTTAGCACAGATACGCAGTATTTT.